The 31 T cell receptor beta chains presented below share a single source sample, sequenced in a study of OX40 agonist ivuxolimab in advanced cancers. Sequenced by immunoSEQ multiplex PCR; TCRdb stores in-frame clones only, minus some. The sample contains some 99,000 clones, around nine tenths of which appear only once. Material: CD4+ or CD8+ T cells sorted from blood, obtained in a trial of the OX40 agonist ivuxolimab. These receptors were collected from an adult with an advanced solid tumor such as melanoma, head and neck, liver or kidney cancer.

This chain joins TRBV9 and TRBJ1-3, with D possibly TRBD1 on 6 matching bases. Trimming removed 4 bases at V and 2 bases at J, with 22 bases between. CDR1 is SGDLS and CDR2 is YYNGEE in the germline V gene. The CDR3 runs 18 residues. CDR3 nucleotide sequence: TGTGCCAGCAGCTGGGGGGGTAGCACCAGGGGCCCTGGAAACACCATATATTTT. It specifies CASSWGGSTRGPGNTIYF.

This rearrangement joins TRBV4-2 to TRBJ1-1; no firm D call. V lost 2 bases to trimming and J lost 11 bases, with 21 bases between them. The CDR3 length is 15 residues. CDR1 is LGHNA and CDR2 is YNFKEQ in the germline V gene. DNA for the CDR3: TGTGCCAGCAGCCAACCCTCCGGGCCCCCAAATCGGGCTTTCTTT. It specifies CASSQPSGPPNRAFF.

This chain uses TRBV7-2 with TRBJ1-1; D ambiguous. Germline lookup yields CDR1 SGHTA and CDR2 FQGNSA. The CDR3 contains 18 residues. Trimming left V 4 bases short and J 2 bases short, with 23 bases between. The CDR3 region is CASSSSRLRNRYNTEAFF. In DNA, the CDR3 is TGTGCCAGCAGCTCCTCTCGACTGCGAAATCGGTATAACACTGAAGCTTTCTTT.

V usage is TRBV6-1 and J usage is TRBJ1-2; D ambiguous. The ends were cut back, 0 bases at V and 8 bases at J, with 13 bases in the middle. This CDR3 is built from 14 residues. The germline V gene encodes CDR1 MNHNS and CDR2 SASEGT. The CDR3 loop reads CASSEAVGGKGYTF. The CDR3 DNA follows: TGTGCCAGCAGTGAAGCGGTTGGTGGAAAAGGCTACACCTTC.

The rearrangement links TRBV19 to TRBJ2-6; a weak D match, TRBD1 (6 bases). The CDR3 runs to 18 residues. Germline values: CDR1 LNHDA, CDR2 SQIVND (reference sequence). Trimming shortened V by 5 bases and J by 1 base, and 18 bases separated the two germline ends. CDR3 in amino acids: CASSPHREKRSGANVLTF. In DNA form, the CDR3 reads TGTGCCAGTAGTCCCCACAGGGAAAAGAGGTCTGGGGCCAACGTCCTGACTTTC.

The chain combines TRBV13 with TRBJ2-2, with 11 bases matching TRBD1. V shed 1 base, J shed 5 bases, and the junction held 15 bases outside the gene matches. Germline CDR1 is PRHDT and CDR2 is FYEKMQ (reference sequence). The CDR3 has 20 residues. The CDR3 loop reads CASSLVWCSLGQGGTGELFF. CDR3 bases: TGTGCCAGCAGCTTAGTGTGGTGCAGTCTGGGACAGGGGGGAACCGGGGAGCTGTTTTTT.

The chain is built from TRBV5-1 and TRBJ1-5; perhaps TRBD1 as D (5 bases). This CDR3 spans 16 amino acids. Trimming took 4 bases from V and 8 from J, leaving 22 bases between them. CDR1 and CDR2 (germline): SGHRS, YFSETQ. The CDR3 spells CASSDQPGLPIKPQHF. The DNA of the CDR3 is TGCGCCAGCAGCGACCAACCAGGGTTACCGATCAAGCCCCAGCATTTT. The full variable domain, its missing parts supplied by reference TRBV5-1 and TRBJ1-5, is KAGVTQTPRYLIKTRGQQVTLSCSPISGHRSVSWYQQTPGQGLQFLFEYFSETQRNKGNFPGRFSGRQFSNSRSEMNVSTLELGDSALYLCASSDQPGLPIKPQHFGDGTRLSIL.

The chain has TRBV9 and TRBJ2-2, with D possibly matching TRBD1 (6 bases). The CDR3 has 13 residues. CDR1 SGDLS and CDR2 YYNGEE come from the germline V gene. V lost 3 bases, J lost 4 bases, and 7 bases lay in between. The CDR3 loop is CASSARGTGELFF. CDR3 DNA sequence: TGTGCCAGCAGCGCCAGGGGCACCGGGGAGCTGTTTTTT.

V and J are TRBV28 and TRBJ1-4; TRBD1 matches 7 bases. Germline V gene data show CDR1 as MDHEN and CDR2 as SYDVKM. The V gene end was trimmed by 2 bases and the J gene end by 8 bases; junction bases not matched to a gene: 8. The CDR3 is 15 residues long. CDR3: CASSLVATGSEKLFF. CDR3 sequence (DNA): TGTGCCAGCAGTTTAGTAGCGACAGGGAGCGAAAAACTGTTTTTT.

The V gene is TRBV7-8, the J gene TRBJ2-4; TRBD1 agrees at 8 bases. CDR1 and CDR2 from the germline V gene are SGHVS and FQNEAQ. The CDR3 loop spans 14 amino acids. The V segment lost 3 bases and the J segment 7 bases; nucleotides outside the gene matches: 5. CDR3 bases: TGTGCCAGCAGCTTCCGGGACAGGTCGAACATTCAGTACTTC. As protein: CASSFRDRSNIQYF.

This clone was counted once. The V and J genes are TRBV27 and TRBJ2-1; TRBD1 is a possible D gene (6 bases). Germline V lookup: CDR1 MNHEY, CDR2 SMNVEV (reference sequence). Trimming cost V 6 bases and J 4 bases, with 13 bases left between them. CDR3 length: 14 amino acids. The CDR3 region has the DNA TGTGCCAGCAGCCTAAGAGGGACATACAATGAGCAGTTCTTC. Its translation is CASSLRGTYNEQFF.

By share, this clone counts as medium-sized. Within the sample, other DNA sequences also encode this same CDR3. This chain's CDR3 is CASSLESPNYGYTF. The CDR3 bases are TGCGCCAGCAGCTTGGAATCCCCCAACTATGGCTACACCTTC. V gene TRBV5-1 combines with J gene TRBJ1-2; D remains ambiguous. The CDR3 consists of 14 residues. Trimming cost V 0 bases and J 2 bases, with 8 bases left between them. Germline V gives CDR1 SGHRS, CDR2 YFSETQ.

This clone came up once. The J gene is TRBJ1-4, the V gene TRBV2; D is unresolved. The germline gives CDR1 SNHLY, CDR2 FYNNEI. The CDR3 is 14 residues long. V gave up 3 bases and J gave up 3 bases, with 8 bases separating them. The CDR3 sequence: CASSDMRPNEKLFF. The CDR3 DNA reads as TGTGCCAGCAGTGATATGAGACCTAATGAAAAACTGTTTTTT. Full variable domain (remainder filled in from reference TRBV2 and TRBJ1-4): EPEVTQTPSHQVTQMGQEVILRCVPISNHLYFYWYRQILGQKVEFLVSFYNNEISEKSEIFDDQFSVERPDGSNFTLKIRSTKLEDSAMYFCASSDMRPNEKLFFGSGTQLSVL.

The rearrangement uses TRBV5-5 and TRBJ1-2; tentatively, D is TRBD1 (5 bases). The V end was cut by 5 bases, the J end by 8 bases, with 16 bases between. CDR3 length: 13 residues. Germline CDR1 reads SGHKS; CDR2 reads YYEKEE (reference sequence). CDR3 DNA sequence: TGTGCCAGCAGACTCTGGACATCCCCAGGCTACACCTTC. Its protein is CASRLWTSPGYTF. Variable domain in full (rest from reference TRBV5-5 and TRBJ1-2): DAGVTQSPTHLIKTRGQQVTLRCSPISGHKSVSWYQQVLGQGPQFIFQYYEKEERGRGNFPDRFSARQFPNYSSELNVNALLLGDSALYLCASRLWTSPGYTFGSGTRLTVV.

This chain connects TRBV28 to TRBJ2-7; TRBD1 is a possible D gene (7 bases). This CDR3 is 13 amino acids long. Germline lookup yields CDR1 MDHEN and CDR2 SYDVKM. Trimming left V 8 bases short and J 4 bases short, with 15 bases between. The CDR3 nucleotides are TGTGCCAGCTTTCAGGGGGGCGCTTACGAGCAGTACTTC. This gives the protein CASFQGGAYEQYF.

The chain carries TRBV12-1 and TRBJ1-2; TRBD1 reflects the table's D call only, with no check against the DNA. TRBV12-1 is recorded as a pseudogene. The CDR3 extends over 16 amino acids. CDR3 protein: CASSWEGTGVNYGYTF. The CDR3 DNA sequence: TGTGCCAGCAGCTGGGAGGGGACAGGGGTTAACTATGGCTACACCTTC.

This clone was seen a handful of times. The chain couples TRBV10-3 to TRBJ2-5; D perhaps matches TRBD1 (7 bases). CDR1 and CDR2 (germline): ENHRY, SYGVKD. The CDR3 is made up of 16 amino acids. Trimming left V 5 bases short and J 4 bases short, with 20 bases between. CDR3 bases: TGTGCCATCAGTCAGGGCGCAGGGGGAGGTGTAGAGACCCAGTACTTC. Protein sequence: CAISQGAGGGVETQYF.

V and J are TRBV9 and TRBJ2-3; 9 bases are a match to TRBD1. V trimming: 2 bases; J trimming: 2 bases; junction bases outside the gene matches: 6. The CDR3 sequence is 16 residues long. From germline, CDR1 is SGDLS and CDR2 YYNGEE. CDR3 amino acids: CASSVTTGGNTDTQYF. The CDR3 DNA is TGTGCCAGCAGCGTCACGACAGGGGGGAACACAGATACGCAGTATTTT.

V and J are TRBV6-5 and TRBJ1-2; D is uncertain. V gave up 5 bases and J gave up 5 bases, with 12 bases separating them. The CDR3 is 13 residues long. In germline, CDR1 is MNHEY, CDR2 SVGAGI. The CDR3 sequence is CASSTPLTYGYTF. Here the CDR3 DNA reads TGTGCCAGCAGTACCCCGTTGACTTATGGCTACACCTTC.

This clone was recorded once. The chain carries TRBV7-9 and TRBJ2-5; weak D call: TRBD2 (5 bases). V lost 5 bases to trimming and J lost 4 bases, with 11 bases between them. The CDR3 consists of 13 residues. CDR1 is SEHNR and CDR2 is FQNEAQ in the germline V gene (reference sequence). Written as DNA, the CDR3 is TGTGCCAGCAGCCCAAGAGGGCCAGAGACCCAGTACTTC. Translation gives CASSPRGPETQYF.

The chain combines TRBV11-3 with TRBJ2-7; D is perhaps TRBD1 or TRBD2 (5 bases each). The CDR3 contains 13 residues. Trimming took off 8 bases at V and 3 bases at J, with 14 bases between the two ends. Per germline, CDR1 SGHNT and CDR2 YENEEA. The CDR3 DNA reads as TGTGCCAGCTCGAGGGGTCCGCTCTACGAGCAGTACTTC. Translation gives CASSRGPLYEQYF.

This rearrangement joins TRBV21-1 to TRBJ1-2; the table assigns TRBD1, which was not confirmed against the DNA. TRBV21-1 is a known pseudogene. The CDR3 is 15 residues long. CDR3 region: CASSKRGCRGHGYTF. CDR3 in DNA: TGTGCCAGCAGCAAACGAGGATGCAGGGGCCATGGCTACACCTTC.

The J gene is TRBJ1-3, the V gene TRBV5-4, with D hard to call. Per the germline V gene, CDR1 is SGHNT and CDR2 is YYREEE (reference sequence). V lost 1 base to trimming and J lost 0 bases, with 5 bases between them. This CDR3 region has 14 residues. The CDR3 is CASSLMTSGNTIYF. CDR3 in DNA: TGTGCCAGCAGCTTGATGACCTCTGGAAACACCATATATTTT.

The rearrangement joins TRBV18 to TRBJ2-5, with D possibly being TRBD2 (6 bases). The germline V gene encodes CDR1 KGHSH and CDR2 LQKENI. V dropped 4 bases and J dropped 1 base, with 7 bases sitting between them. This CDR3 comprises 13 residues. This chain's CDR3 is CASSRGIQETQYF. Written as DNA, the CDR3 is TGTGCCAGCTCACGCGGGATCCAAGAGACCCAGTACTTC.

A single count supports this clone. The gene calls are TRBV28 and TRBJ1-4; D unclear. The V gene's germline CDR1 is MDHEN and CDR2 SYDVKM. This CDR3 region has 12 residues. Trimming took 1 base from V and 8 from J, leaving 5 bases between them. The CDR3 DNA reads TGTGCCAGCAGTTTATTTCCCGAAAAACTGTTTTTT. Encoded protein: CASSLFPEKLFF.

This clone has just a few counts. This sequence joins TRBV27 and TRBJ1-5; D gene ambiguous. Trimming left V 3 bases short and J 4 bases short, with 7 bases between. Germline loops: CDR1 MNHEY, CDR2 SMNVEV (reference sequence). The CDR3 is 13 residues long. This CDR3 is CASSFARNQPQHF. CDR3 coding DNA: TGTGCCAGCAGTTTCGCGAGGAATCAGCCCCAGCATTTT.

This chain's CDR3 is CASSLGLGTENEKLFF. Here the CDR3 DNA reads TGTGCCAGCAGCTTGGGACTTGGGACAGAGAATGAAAAACTGTTTTTT. The chain couples TRBV5-6 to TRBJ1-4; 7 nucleotides align to TRBD1. This CDR3 has 16 amino acids. Germline assignment: CDR1 SGHDT and CDR2 YYEEEE. The trim removed 0 bases at V and 5 bases at J, leaving 7 bases unmatched.

The chain is built from TRBV7-8 and TRBJ1-6; weak D call: TRBD1 (5 bases). Trimming removed 0 bases from V and 13 bases from J, with 13 bases in between. The CDR3 has 14 residues. CDR1 is SGHVS, CDR2 FQNEAQ, per germline. The CDR3 loop is CASSLARGESPLHF. The CDR3 DNA reads TGTGCCAGCAGCTTAGCGCGGGGGGAGTCCCCCCTCCACTTT.

Only one count was recorded for this clone. V is TRBV9 and J is TRBJ1-1; D is perhaps TRBD1 (5 bases). Germline lookup yields CDR1 SGDLS and CDR2 YYNGEE. Between the trimmed V and J ends, which lost 0 bases and 5 bases, there was a span of 14 bases. CDR3 length: 15 amino acids. The chain's CDR3 is CASSVATGFETEAFF. As DNA, the CDR3 is TGTGCCAGCAGCGTAGCTACAGGATTCGAGACTGAAGCTTTCTTT.

This clone was observed a few times. Here the CDR3 omits its conserved ending phenylalanine or tryptophan, so a read error is the likely source. This rearrangement joins TRBV5-1 to TRBJ1-6, with a tentative D call TRBD1 (5 bases). Trimming took 3 bases from V and 8 from J, leaving 12 bases between them. Germline CDR1 SGHRS, CDR2 YFSETQ. The CDR3 loop spans 14 amino acids. CDR3 amino acids: CASSSGDGDSPLHL. The CDR3 region has the DNA TGCGCCAGCAGCTCCGGGGACGGCGATTCACCCCTCCACCTT.

This clone has a handful of counts. The J gene is TRBJ2-7, the V gene TRBV14; D uncertain. The V end was cut by 8 bases, the J end by 4 bases, with 15 bases between. There are 13 residues in the CDR3. Germline CDR1 reads SGHDN; CDR2 reads FVKESK. The CDR3 DNA is TGTGCCAGCTCGAGGACCGGGCCGTACGAGCAGTACTTC. This codes for CASSRTGPYEQYF. Looking up the rest from reference TRBV14 and TRBJ2-7 gives the full variable domain: EAGVTQFPSHSVIEKGQTVTLRCDPISGHDNLYWYRRVMGKEIKFLLHFVKESKQDESGMPNNRFLAERTGGTYSTLKVQPAELEDSGVYFCASSRTGPYEQYFGPGTRLTVT.